This T cell receptor (beta chain) was captured by sequencing in a study of blood T cell repertoires in COVID-19. The protocol was immunoSEQ multiplex PCR, while the TCRdb copy is restricted to in-frame clones and leaves out a portion. Of 65,000 or so clones in the sample, roughly 90% were seen once. V lost 0 bases, J lost 9 bases, and 7 bases stayed unmatched. The germline V gene encodes CDR1 MNHEY and CDR2 SMNVEV (reference sequence). CDR3 length: 16 residues. This clonotype originated in a human donor with acute or convalescent COVID-19. The donor label of this sample is uncertain. Sequences were obtained from peripheral blood. The chain recombines TRBV27 with TRBJ2-1; TRBD2 matches 11 bases. The CDR3 spells CASSLSSTSGIGEQFF. The DNA of the CDR3 is TGTGCCAGCAGTTTATCGTCGACTAGCGGGATTGGTGAGCAGTTCTTC.